This T cell receptor (beta chain) was documented in a study of cytomegalovirus exposure and HLA in healthy donors. In the study overall: In a later analysis, the approximately 110 validation repertoires were reported to have used the same platform as the 600 to 700 first-cohort repertoires.

The data were produced by immunoSEQ multiplex PCR, yet TCRdb's version contains in-frame clones alone and is incomplete. The repertoire holds 140,000 or so clones, with about 90% as singletons. The CDR3 has 15 residues. Per the germline V gene, CDR1 is LNHDA and CDR2 is SQIVND (reference sequence). The V and J ends lost 3 bases and 4 bases respectively, with 13 bases between them. Study findings and constraints: Cytomegalovirus association was listed for 164 TCR beta chains. Reported performance of the classifier showed diagnosis of cytomegalovirus status with high specificity and sensitivity. Clusters of TCRs from the first cohort tended to co-occur in the 120 or so validation repertoires (as a later analysis found).

With regard to this clone: What it binds is not known.

Specimen: PBMCs. The chain carries TRBV19 and TRBJ1-5; D is undetermined. The source of this sequence is a woman in her twenties or thirties in good health and CMV-seropositive. Here the CDR3 DNA reads TGTGCCAGTAGTATGCAACTAGGAGGGAATCAGCCCCAGCATTTT. Encoded protein: CASSMQLGGNQPQHF.